The 10 T cell receptor beta chains in this list originate from one sample, sequenced in a study of shared clonotypes between healthy human individuals (TCRdb year 2020). Library preparation employed the immunoSEQ multiplex PCR assay. TCRdb mirrors the immuneACCESS table, restricted to in-frame sequences. Some clones are absent from its copies; in checked studies, under half trace to an unresolved V gene, and the reason for the others is unknown. In this sample the table shows 1,400,000 or so clones, roughly 98.5% of which occur a single time. The ten most abundant clones make up about 0.4% of the sample. The sequenced sample was naive CD4+ T cells sorted from blood. According to the study, the label for this sample's cell subset or site signals: CD45RA+ positively selected. These receptors were obtained from a young man in good health.

The CDR3 loop is CASSSSDRSLSGANVLTF. In nucleotides, the CDR3 is TGTGCCAGCAGCTCTTCGGACAGGTCCCTCTCTGGGGCCAACGTCCTGACTTTC. The rearrangement joins TRBV5-6 to TRBJ2-6, with TRBD1 identical over 7 bases. This CDR3 spans 18 amino acids. Trimming at V came to 3 bases and at J to 0 bases, leaving 9 bases not matched to a gene. Germline V gives CDR1 SGHDT, CDR2 YYEEEE.

The rearrangement uses TRBV11-3 and TRBJ2-7; the D call may be TRBD1 or TRBD2 (5 bases each). This CDR3 has 15 amino acids. The germline V gene has CDR1 SGHNT and CDR2 YENEEA. Between the trimmed V and J ends, which lost 5 bases and 4 bases, there was a span of 18 bases. The DNA of the CDR3 is TGTGCCAGCAGCCAAGGAGGTGGGGCGCATTACGAGCAGTACTTC. Translated: CASSQGGGAHYEQYF.

This chain joins TRBV6-5 and TRBJ1-2; no clear D. Trimming cost V 0 bases and J 6 bases, with 17 bases left between them. Germline V lookup: CDR1 MNHEY, CDR2 SVGAGI. This CDR3 is built from 16 residues. The CDR3 bases are TGTGCCAGCAGTTACTCGATCCTCACTGTGAGGGATGGCTACACCTTC. It is translated as CASSYSILTVRDGYTF.

The rearrangement uses TRBV28 and TRBJ2-1; D gene ambiguous. V dropped 7 bases and J dropped 7 bases, with 14 bases sitting between them. CDR1 is MDHEN, CDR2 SYDVKM, per germline. The CDR3 contains 13 residues. DNA of the CDR3: TGTGCCAGCATTAATCGCGCGTGGAATGAGCAGTTCTTC. Protein sequence: CASINRAWNEQFF. The complete variable domain, with remaining parts taken from reference TRBV28 and TRBJ2-1, reads DVKVTQSSRYLVKRTGEKVFLECVQDMDHENMFWYRQDPGLGLRLIYFSYDVKMKEKGDIPEGYSVSREKKERFSLILESASTNQTSMYLCASINRAWNEQFFGPGTRLTVL.

This clone has only one observation. The V call is TRBV10-3, the J call TRBJ2-6; D call uncertain. Per the germline V gene, CDR1 is ENHRY and CDR2 is SYGVKD. V shed 1 base and J shed 4 bases, with 8 bases lying between them. The CDR3 contains 15 residues. The CDR3 DNA reads as TGTGCCATCAGTGAGTTGATGGCCGGGGCCAACGTCCTGACTTTC. This encodes CAISELMAGANVLTF.

The chain joins TRBV5-4 to TRBJ2-5, with 7 bases that match TRBD1. The V gene end was trimmed by 2 bases and the J gene end by 4 bases; junction bases not matched to a gene: 5. CDR1 and CDR2 from the germline V gene are SGHNT and YYREEE (reference sequence). The CDR3 runs to 14 residues. The CDR3 DNA follows: TGTGCCAGCAGCTTCGCGGACAGGTTAGAGACCCAGTACTTC. Protein product: CASSFADRLETQYF.

V gene TRBV9 combines with J gene TRBJ2-5, with D uncertain. The CDR3 extends over 13 amino acids. From germline, CDR1 is SGDLS and CDR2 YYNGEE. With 4 bases removed from V and 5 bases from J, the gap between germline ends came to 12 bases. CDR3 amino acids: CASSPTVTETQYF. CDR3 sequence (DNA): TGTGCCAGCAGCCCGACCGTTACGGAGACCCAGTACTTC.

This rearrangement joins TRBV18 to TRBJ1-3; no reliable D call. Germline lookup yields CDR1 KGHSH and CDR2 LQKENI. The CDR3 loop spans 13 amino acids. Trimming took off 7 bases at V and 4 bases at J, with 11 bases between the two ends. CDR3 nucleotides: TGTGCCAGCTTTCAGGAATCCGGAAACACCATATATTTT. It encodes CASFQESGNTIYF.

Details on this clone: Distinct nucleotide sequences in the sample also encode this CDR3. The V gene is TRBV5-1, the J gene TRBJ1-1; weak D call: TRBD1 (5 bases). The CDR3 totals 13 residues. Trimming removed 4 bases from V and 1 base from J, with 8 bases in between. Germline V gene sequence: CDR1 SGHRS, CDR2 YFSETQ. The CDR3, as DNA: TGCGCCAGCAGCGCAACAGGGAACACTGAAGCTTTCTTT. Amino acid sequence: CASSATGNTEAFF.

J is TRBJ1-5 and V is TRBV2, with D perhaps TRBD1 (6 bases). V shed 6 bases and J shed 4 bases, with 22 bases lying between them. Looked up from germline, CDR1 is SNHLY and CDR2 is FYNNEI. The CDR3 is made up of 17 amino acids. CDR3 residues: CASSRTRTGPDNQPQHF. CDR3 bases: TGTGCCAGCAGCCGGACACGCACAGGGCCCGATAATCAGCCCCAGCATTTT.